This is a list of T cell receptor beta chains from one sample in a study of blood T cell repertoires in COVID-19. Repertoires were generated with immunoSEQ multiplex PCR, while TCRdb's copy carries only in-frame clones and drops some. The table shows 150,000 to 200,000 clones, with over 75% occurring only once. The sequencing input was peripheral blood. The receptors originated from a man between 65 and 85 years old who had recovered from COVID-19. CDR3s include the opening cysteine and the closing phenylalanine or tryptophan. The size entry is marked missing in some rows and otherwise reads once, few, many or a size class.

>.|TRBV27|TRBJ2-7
CASSAALAGASEQYF
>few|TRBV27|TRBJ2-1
CASSLAGGSGEQFF
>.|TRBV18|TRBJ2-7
CASSRGANNYEQYF
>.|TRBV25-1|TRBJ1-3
CASSEYGHSGNTIYF
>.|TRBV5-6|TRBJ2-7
CASSGGTLGSYEQYF
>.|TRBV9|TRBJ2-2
CASSPNSGANTGELFF
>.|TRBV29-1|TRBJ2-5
CSSAGTSQETQYF
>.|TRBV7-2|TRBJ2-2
CASSLEGTGELFF
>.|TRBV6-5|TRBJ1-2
CASSRDRGYGYTF
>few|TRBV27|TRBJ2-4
CASSLLDQRNIQYF
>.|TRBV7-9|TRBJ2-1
CASSLVVQGWSNEQFF
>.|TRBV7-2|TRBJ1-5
CASSLEGGGQPQHF
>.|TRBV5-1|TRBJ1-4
CASSLDGAFNEKLFF
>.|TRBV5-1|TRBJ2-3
CASSSTGDTDTQYF
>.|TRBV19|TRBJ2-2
CASRGQSTGELFF
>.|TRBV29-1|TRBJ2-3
CSVTPGYEGADTQYF
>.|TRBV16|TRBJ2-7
CASSQSGLLAGVYEQYF
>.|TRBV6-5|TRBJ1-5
CATARGTNDQPQHF
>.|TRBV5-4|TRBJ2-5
CASSPGTSGSFQYF
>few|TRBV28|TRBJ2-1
CASSSGQRKNEQFF
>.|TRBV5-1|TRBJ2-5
CASSLNPGGSAQETQYF
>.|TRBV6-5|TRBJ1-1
CASSDNRGLTEAFF
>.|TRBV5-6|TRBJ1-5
CASSLWTGASQPQHF
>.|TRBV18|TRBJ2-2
CASSPPRGLTGELFF
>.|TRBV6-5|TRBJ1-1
CASYTGGLNTEAFF
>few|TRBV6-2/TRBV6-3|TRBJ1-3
CASSSGSGNTIYF